A selection of T cell receptor beta chains follows, all from one sample in a study of CD8+CD57+ T cells in acquired aplastic anemia. TCRdb redid the calling of the reads with MiXCR, one entry per CDR3 protein. The sample carries around 170,000 distinct CDR3 sequences, roughly half recorded once. Sequencing input: sorted CD4+, CD8+, or CD8+CD57+ T cells (not recorded which) from PBMCs. These receptor sequences come from a human donor with aplastic anemia. CDR3s include the opening cysteine and the closing phenylalanine or tryptophan. The order of the fields is D gene, J gene, clone size, V gene, CDR3 DNA, CDR3 protein. The D gene is left open where the match is weak. A clone size is listed for some rows: how often the clone was seen (once, few, many), or a class if it is expanded.

TRBD1,TRBJ2-1,many,TRBV25-1,TGTGCCAGCATTCCTGACAGGGGTGAGCAGTTCTTC,CASIPDRGEQFF
-,TRBJ2-6,few,TRBV25-1,TGTGCCAGCAGCTCTTATAACAGGAACTCTGGGGCCAACGTCCTGACTTTC,CASSSYNRNSGANVLTF
-,TRBJ1-2,-,TRBV25-1,TGTGCCAGCAGTGAACGCGGGAGCAGCTATGGCTACACCTTC,CASSERGSSYGYTF
TRBD1,TRBJ1-1,medium-sized,TRBV15,TGTGCCACCGGATCCACGCGGACAGGGGGGCGAACTGAAGCTTTCTTT,CATGSTRTGGRTEAFF
TRBD1,TRBJ2-7,-,TRBV29-1,TGCAGCGTTGTAAAGGGACAGGGGCCCTACGAGCAGTACTTC,CSVVKGQGPYEQYF
-,TRBJ2-7,-,TRBV7-1,TGTGCCAGCAGCTCCATCCAAGGCGACGAGCAGTACTTC,CASSSIQGDEQYF
-,TRBJ1-5,-,TRBV19,TGTGCCGGTAGTTGGGGGGACACCAATCAGCCCCAGCATTTT,CAGSWGDTNQPQHF
-,TRBJ2-7,once,TRBV11-3,TGTGCCAGCAGCTTAGGGGTGACAGGTCGAGACGAGCAGTACTTC,CASSLGVTGRDEQYF
-,TRBJ2-3,-,TRBV20-1,TGCAGTGCAACCGGCTTAGGAGATACGCAGTATTTT,CSATGLGDTQYF
-,TRBJ2-1,many,TRBV19,TGTGCCAGTAGTCATCAGTACGGTGAGCAGTTCTTC,CASSHQYGEQFF
-,TRBJ2-4,many,TRBV10-1,TGCGCCAGCAGTGAACAGGTTGGGGGAAGCATTCAGTACTTC,CASSEQVGGSIQYF
-,TRBJ2-7,-,TRBV5-5,TGTGCCAGCAGCCTCGGGGTGGATTATGGCGAGCAGTACTTC,CASSLGVDYGEQYF
-,TRBJ2-3,many,TRBV7-9,TGTGCCAGCAGCTCCAACACAGATACGCAGTATTTT,CASSSNTDTQYF
-,TRBJ2-1,-,TRBV6-1,TGTGCCATCGGGGGAACCTACAATGAGCAGTTCTTC,CAIGGTYNEQFF
TRBD1,TRBJ1-1,many,TRBV6-2/TRBV6-3,TGTGCCATCTCCTTAGGACAGGGCACTGAAGCTTTCTTT,CAISLGQGTEAFF
-,TRBJ2-1,-,TRBV10-1,TGCGCCAGCAGTGAGCAGACAGAGGGCGCTTACAGTGAGCAGTTCTTC,CASSEQTEGAYSEQFF
-,TRBJ1-6,-,TRBV11-1,TGTGCCAGCAGCTTAGTTGGCAGAGCATCGAGTTCACCCCTCCACTTT,CASSLVGRASSSPLHF
TRBD2,TRBJ2-5,-,TRBV20-1,TGCAGTGCTAGAAAAGCCGGTTTTAGGACTAGCGGGGGCCCGGGGACCCAGTACTTC,CSARKAGFRTSGGPGTQYF
-,TRBJ2-5,-,TRBV5-4,TGTGCCAGCAGCTTGGCACCGCCGGAGACCCAGTACTTC,CASSLAPPETQYF
TRBD1,TRBJ1-6,once,TRBV20-1,TGCAGTGCTAGATCGACAGGGGATTCACCCCTCCACTTT,CSARSTGDSPLHF
TRBD1,TRBJ1-4,-,TRBV7-2,TGTGCCAGCAGCTTGGGTGGGACAGGGAGTGAAAAACTGGTTTTT,CASSLGGTGSEKLVF
-,TRBJ2-2,many,TRBV7-3,TGTGCCAGCAGCCCCCAAGTGACAGGGAACACCGGGGAGCTGTTTTTT,CASSPQVTGNTGELFF
TRBD1,TRBJ1-2,-,TRBV30,TGTGCCTGGAGTAAACAGGGGTTTGGAGGCTACACCTTC,CAWSKQGFGGYTF